One and the same sample provided the 28 T cell receptor beta chains below, sequenced in a study of graft-versus-host responses after intestinal transplantation. Assay: immunoSEQ multiplex PCR; the TCRdb copy retains only in-frame clones and omits some. The sample holds tens of thousands of clones, 85% to 95% seen once. No antigen has been identified for these receptors. The sequencing here drew on unstimulated CD8+ T cells sorted from spleen or lymph node cells, taken before intestinal transplant. These receptors came from a human donor who received an intestinal transplant.

J is TRBJ2-1 and V is TRBV4-3, with TRBD2 as a possible D gene (5 bases). V shed 0 bases and J shed 1 base, with 10 bases lying between them. The germline CDR1 and CDR2 sequences are LGHNA and YSLEER. The CDR3 is made up of 16 amino acids. CDR3 nucleotide sequence: TGCGCCAGCAGCCAAGATGGGCTAGCATCCTACAATGAGCAGTTCTTC. Protein product: CASSQDGLASYNEQFF.

The chain joins TRBV30 to TRBJ1-2; 9 nucleotides match TRBD1. This CDR3 is 14 amino acids long. In germline, CDR1 is GTSNPN, CDR2 SVGIG (reference sequence). J was trimmed by 4 bases and V by 3 bases; bases with no gene match: 6. The CDR3 nucleotides read TGTGCCTGGAGGTACAGGGGGCCTATCTATGGCTACACCTTC. Protein sequence: CAWRYRGPIYGYTF.

The V call is TRBV5-6, the J call TRBJ2-2; 10 bases fit TRBD2. The CDR3 runs to 15 residues. Germline V lookup: CDR1 SGHDT, CDR2 YYEEEE. The V segment lost 2 bases and the J segment 5 bases; nucleotides outside the gene matches: 3. The CDR3 loop reads CASSLVLAGTGELFF. The CDR3 coding sequence is TGTGCCAGCAGCTTAGTACTAGCGGGGACCGGGGAGCTGTTTTTT. Using reference TRBV5-6 and TRBJ2-2 for the parts outside the CDR3, the full variable domain is DAGVTQSPTHLIKTRGQQVTLRCSPKSGHDTVSWYQQALGQGPQFIFQYYEEEERQRGNFPDRFSGHQFPNYSSELNVNALLLGDSALYLCASSLVLAGTGELFFGEGSRLTVL.

J is TRBJ2-7 and V is TRBV9; 8 positions match TRBD1. The CDR3 has 15 residues. Germline V gives CDR1 SGDLS, CDR2 YYNGEE. With V trimmed by 0 bases and J by 3 bases, 5 bases remained unmatched. CDR3 nucleotide sequence: TGTGCCAGCAGCGTAGGAGACAGGGGCGGCTACGAGCAGTACTTC. Translated, it gives CASSVGDRGGYEQYF.

The J gene is TRBJ2-6, the V gene TRBV13; possibly TRBD2 for D (5 bases). V dropped 1 base and J dropped 1 base, with 5 bases sitting between them. Germline V gives CDR1 PRHDT, CDR2 FYEKMQ (reference sequence). The CDR3 sequence is 15 residues long. The CDR3 region has the DNA TGTGCCAGCAGCTTAGCGGGGTCTGGGGCCAACGTCCTGACTTTC. Protein: CASSLAGSGANVLTF.

The V call is TRBV25-1, the J call TRBJ2-5; the D gene is possibly TRBD1 (7 bases). The V gene's germline CDR1 is MGHDK and CDR2 SYGVNS. Trimming pared 10 bases from V and 1 base from J, leaving 19 bases between. This CDR3 has 15 residues. The CDR3 protein is CATEGADPLQETQYF. CDR3 sequence (DNA): TGTGCCACGGAGGGGGCAGACCCCCTCCAAGAGACCCAGTACTTC. Full variable domain (outside the CDR3, taken from reference TRBV25-1 and TRBJ2-5): EADIYQTPRYLVIGTGKKITLECSQTMGHDKMYWYQQDPGMELHLIHYSYGVNSTEKGDLSSESTVSRIRTEHFPLTLESARPSHTSQYLCATEGADPLQETQYFGPGTRLLVL.

J is TRBJ1-1 and V is TRBV19, with a tentative D call TRBD1 (5 bases). Germline values: CDR1 LNHDA, CDR2 SQIVND (reference sequence). With 9 bases removed from V and 4 bases from J, the gap between germline ends came to 18 bases. The CDR3 loop spans 14 amino acids. The CDR3 here is CASSHVQGITEAFF. The CDR3 DNA is TGTGCCAGCTCTCACGTTCAGGGCATCACTGAAGCTTTCTTT.

The chain has TRBV5-5 and TRBJ1-2; D perhaps matches TRBD1 (6 bases). V was cut by 2 bases and J by 0 bases, with 17 bases left in between. The length of the CDR3 is 17 residues. Looked up from germline, CDR1 is SGHKS and CDR2 is YYEKEE (reference sequence). CDR3 DNA: TGTGCCAGCAGCTTTTGGATCGGACAGACCCCTAACTATGGCTACACCTTC. The encoded protein is CASSFWIGQTPNYGYTF.

The V gene is TRBV7-9, the J gene TRBJ1-5, with no clear D. The ends were cut back, 3 bases at V and 3 bases at J, with 12 bases in the middle. The CDR3 length is 15 residues. Germline CDR1 is SEHNR and CDR2 is FQNEAQ (reference sequence). The CDR3 loop reads CASSFSIGDNQPQHF. The DNA for the CDR3 is TGTGCCAGCAGCTTTAGTATAGGAGACAATCAGCCCCAGCATTTT.

The V and J genes are TRBV25-1 and TRBJ2-7; D possibly corresponds to TRBD1 (6 bases). The CDR3 has 14 residues. With 2 bases removed from V and 4 bases from J, the gap between germline ends came to 12 bases. The germline CDR1 and CDR2 sequences are MGHDK and SYGVNS. CDR3 amino acids: CASSEATGFYEQYF. Written as DNA, the CDR3 is TGTGCCAGCAGTGAAGCCACAGGGTTTTACGAGCAGTACTTC.

This chain links TRBV13 with TRBJ2-3; 7 nucleotides agree with TRBD2. Germline CDR1 is PRHDT and CDR2 is FYEKMQ (reference sequence). The V gene end was trimmed by 4 bases and the J gene end by 0 bases; junction bases not matched to a gene: 10. The CDR3 spans 17 residues. The CDR3 spells CASSSLAGIASTDTQYF. The DNA for the CDR3 is TGTGCCAGCAGCTCCTTAGCGGGCATCGCTAGCACAGATACGCAGTATTTT.

The CDR3 spells CASSLPSRVEQYF. For the CDR3, the DNA is TGTGCCAGCAGCTTACCGTCGCGGGTCGAGCAGTACTTC. V is TRBV7-9 and J is TRBJ2-7; TRBD2 is a possible D gene (5 bases). Germline CDR1 is SEHNR and CDR2 is FQNEAQ (reference sequence). The CDR3 runs to 13 residues. Between the trimmed V and J ends, which lost 2 bases and 6 bases, there was a span of 11 bases.

The rearrangement links TRBV19 to TRBJ1-2; D is undetermined. Per the germline V gene, CDR1 is LNHDA and CDR2 is SQIVND (reference sequence). The CDR3 is made up of 16 amino acids. V gave up 0 bases and J gave up 2 bases, with 13 bases separating them. CDR3 region: CASSIDLDFPNYGYTF. The CDR3 coding sequence is TGTGCCAGTAGTATAGATCTTGACTTCCCGAACTATGGCTACACCTTC.

This chain joins TRBV19 and TRBJ1-1; D call uncertain. The CDR3 covers 14 residues. The V gene lost 3 bases and the J gene lost 0 bases, with 8 bases spanning the gap. Germline V gene lookup returns CDR1 LNHDA and CDR2 SQIVND (reference sequence). CDR3 sequence: CASSIGGVNTEAFF. The CDR3 bases are TGTGCCAGTAGTATTGGCGGGGTGAACACTGAAGCTTTCTTT.

The chain has TRBV12-5 and TRBJ1-5, with TRBD1 identical over 9 bases. The V segment lost 5 bases and the J segment 6 bases; nucleotides outside the gene matches: 5. The CDR3 sequence is 14 residues long. Germline CDR1 is LGHNT and CDR2 is FRNRAP. CDR3 loop: CASGHRGLGQPQHF. DNA for the CDR3: TGTGCTAGTGGTCACAGGGGGCTCGGTCAGCCCCAGCATTTT.

The rearrangement uses TRBV11-3 and TRBJ2-2; weak D call: TRBD2 (6 bases). The ends were cut back, 1 base at V and 0 bases at J, with 15 bases in the middle. This CDR3 is 18 amino acids long. Per the germline V gene, CDR1 is SGHNT and CDR2 is YENEEA. The CDR3 DNA follows: TGTGCCAGCAGCTTAGGCCTGGGGAGGACATCGAACACCGGGGAGCTGTTTTTT. The encoded protein is CASSLGLGRTSNTGELFF.

The chain combines TRBV5-4 with TRBJ2-7; tentative D call: TRBD1 (5 bases). Per the germline V gene, CDR1 is SGHNT and CDR2 is YYREEE (reference sequence). CDR3 length: 12 amino acids. V was pared by 5 bases and J by 6 bases, with 12 bases between. Written as DNA, the CDR3 is TGTGCCAGCAGGTATGGACAATCCGAGCAGTACTTC. Its protein is CASRYGQSEQYF.

The chain links TRBV25-1 to TRBJ2-7; D possibly corresponds to TRBD2 (5 bases). V was shortened by 3 bases and J by 5 bases, with 11 bases between the two germline ends. This CDR3 has 13 amino acids. The germline gives CDR1 MGHDK, CDR2 SYGVNS. CDR3: CASSDQRGNEQYF. Here the CDR3 DNA reads TGTGCCAGCAGTGACCAACGGGGTAACGAGCAGTACTTC.

The V call is TRBV19, the J call TRBJ2-1; TRBD1 agrees at 9 bases. Germline values: CDR1 LNHDA, CDR2 SQIVND (reference sequence). The V gene end was trimmed by 4 bases and the J gene end by 7 bases; junction bases not matched to a gene: 8. The CDR3 length is 15 residues. Written as DNA, the CDR3 is TGTGCCAGTAGTACCGCCGGGACAGGGTGGAATGAGCAGTTCTTC. Its translation is CASSTAGTGWNEQFF. Variable domain in full (rest from reference TRBV19 and TRBJ2-1): DGGITQSPKYLFRKEGQNVTLSCEQNLNHDAMYWYRQDPGQGLRLIYYSQIVNDFQKGDIAEGYSVSREKKESFPLTVTSAQKNPTAFYLCASSTAGTGWNEQFFGPGTRLTVL.

The J gene is TRBJ2-5, the V gene TRBV4-1; TRBD1 aligns across 8 bases. The CDR3 length is 15 residues. The J segment lost 5 bases and the V segment lost 1 base, leaving 6 bases of the junction unmatched. The germline V gene has CDR1 MGHRA and CDR2 YSYEKL. This chain's CDR3 is CASSQVQGAGETQYF. DNA of the CDR3: TGCGCCAGCAGCCAAGTCCAGGGGGCGGGGGAGACCCAGTACTTC.

The chain links TRBV29-1 to TRBJ2-7; the D is unclear. Trimming shortened V by 4 bases and J by 1 base, and 11 bases separated the two germline ends. There are 13 residues in the CDR3. Germline-derived CDR1 and CDR2 are SQVTM and ANQGSEA. The CDR3 region has the DNA TGCAGCGTTGCTATCGATCCGTCCTACGAGCAGTACTTC. Its protein product is CSVAIDPSYEQYF.

The chain joins TRBV30 to TRBJ2-3; 8 bases fit TRBD1. V was pared by 0 bases and J by 4 bases, with 6 bases of the junction left unmatched. The CDR3 has 15 amino acids. Germline loops: CDR1 GTSNPN, CDR2 SVGIG (reference sequence). The CDR3 here is CAWSVDRAIPDTQYF. CDR3 bases: TGTGCCTGGAGTGTGGACAGGGCCATACCAGATACGCAGTATTTT.

The rearrangement links TRBV9 to TRBJ1-2; 9 bases match TRBD1. The CDR3 extends over 14 amino acids. Losses at the gene ends were 3 bases for V and 8 bases for J; bases not matched to a gene: 8. Germline CDR1 is SGDLS and CDR2 is YYNGEE. CDR3 sequence reads: CASSAPGQGGGYTF. CDR3 nucleotides: TGTGCCAGCAGCGCCCCGGGACAGGGAGGCGGCTACACCTTC.

This clone was recorded once. The gene calls are TRBV7-9 and TRBJ1-2, with D maybe TRBD1 (5 bases). V shed 10 bases and J shed 3 bases, with 18 bases lying between them. Per germline, CDR1 SEHNR and CDR2 FQNEAQ (reference sequence). This CDR3 spans 14 amino acids. CDR3 sequence (DNA): TGTGCCACCATTCGGGAGGGGATAGACTATGGCTACACCTTC. This gives the protein CATIREGIDYGYTF.

The chain has TRBV5-1 and TRBJ1-3, with 7 bases fitting TRBD1. The CDR3 has 14 residues. Trimming removed 2 bases from V and 4 bases from J; junction bases left unmatched: 3. Germline V gene sequence: CDR1 SGHRS, CDR2 YFSETQ. Here the CDR3 reads CASSFGDSGNTIYF. CDR3 nucleotide sequence: TGCGCCAGCAGCTTTGGGGACAGCGGAAACACCATATATTTT.

J is TRBJ2-3 and V is TRBV27; 9 bases line up with TRBD2. V lost 3 bases to trimming and J lost 1 base; unmatched junction nucleotides: 8. From germline, CDR1 is MNHEY and CDR2 SMNVEV (reference sequence). CDR3 size: 17 residues. The chain's CDR3 is CASSFTGSSGGTDTQYF. As DNA, the CDR3 is TGTGCCAGCAGTTTTACGGGATCTAGCGGGGGCACAGATACGCAGTATTTT.

The chain carries TRBV19 and TRBJ2-5, with TRBD2 matching over 8 bases. This CDR3 spans 16 amino acids. Trimming at V came to 5 bases and at J to 2 bases, leaving 10 bases not matched to a gene. Germline V lookup: CDR1 LNHDA, CDR2 SQIVND (reference sequence). DNA of the CDR3: TGTGCCAGTAGTCCCCCGAGGGTAGCGGGGCAAGAGACCCAGTACTTC. Protein sequence: CASSPPRVAGQETQYF.

The chain carries TRBV13 and TRBJ2-3; possible D gene TRBD1, 6 bases. V lost 8 bases and J 3 bases, leaving 12 bases between the germline ends. The CDR3 loop spans 13 amino acids. CDR1 and CDR2 from the germline V gene are PRHDT and FYEKMQ (reference sequence). The CDR3 reads CASQDRGTDTQYF. DNA of the CDR3: TGTGCCAGCCAAGATAGGGGGACAGATACGCAGTATTTT.